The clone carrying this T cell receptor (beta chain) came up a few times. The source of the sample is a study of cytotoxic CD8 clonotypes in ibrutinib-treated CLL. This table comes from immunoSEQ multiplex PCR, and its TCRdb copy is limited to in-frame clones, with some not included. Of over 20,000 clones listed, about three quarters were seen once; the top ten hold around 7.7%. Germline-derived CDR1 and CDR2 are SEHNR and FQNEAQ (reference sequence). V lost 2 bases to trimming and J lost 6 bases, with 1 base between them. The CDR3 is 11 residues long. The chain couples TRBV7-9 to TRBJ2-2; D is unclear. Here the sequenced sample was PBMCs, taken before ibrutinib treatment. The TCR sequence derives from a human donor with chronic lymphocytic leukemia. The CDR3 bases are TGTGCCAGCAGCTTATCCGGGGAGCTGTTTTTT. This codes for CASSLSGELFF.